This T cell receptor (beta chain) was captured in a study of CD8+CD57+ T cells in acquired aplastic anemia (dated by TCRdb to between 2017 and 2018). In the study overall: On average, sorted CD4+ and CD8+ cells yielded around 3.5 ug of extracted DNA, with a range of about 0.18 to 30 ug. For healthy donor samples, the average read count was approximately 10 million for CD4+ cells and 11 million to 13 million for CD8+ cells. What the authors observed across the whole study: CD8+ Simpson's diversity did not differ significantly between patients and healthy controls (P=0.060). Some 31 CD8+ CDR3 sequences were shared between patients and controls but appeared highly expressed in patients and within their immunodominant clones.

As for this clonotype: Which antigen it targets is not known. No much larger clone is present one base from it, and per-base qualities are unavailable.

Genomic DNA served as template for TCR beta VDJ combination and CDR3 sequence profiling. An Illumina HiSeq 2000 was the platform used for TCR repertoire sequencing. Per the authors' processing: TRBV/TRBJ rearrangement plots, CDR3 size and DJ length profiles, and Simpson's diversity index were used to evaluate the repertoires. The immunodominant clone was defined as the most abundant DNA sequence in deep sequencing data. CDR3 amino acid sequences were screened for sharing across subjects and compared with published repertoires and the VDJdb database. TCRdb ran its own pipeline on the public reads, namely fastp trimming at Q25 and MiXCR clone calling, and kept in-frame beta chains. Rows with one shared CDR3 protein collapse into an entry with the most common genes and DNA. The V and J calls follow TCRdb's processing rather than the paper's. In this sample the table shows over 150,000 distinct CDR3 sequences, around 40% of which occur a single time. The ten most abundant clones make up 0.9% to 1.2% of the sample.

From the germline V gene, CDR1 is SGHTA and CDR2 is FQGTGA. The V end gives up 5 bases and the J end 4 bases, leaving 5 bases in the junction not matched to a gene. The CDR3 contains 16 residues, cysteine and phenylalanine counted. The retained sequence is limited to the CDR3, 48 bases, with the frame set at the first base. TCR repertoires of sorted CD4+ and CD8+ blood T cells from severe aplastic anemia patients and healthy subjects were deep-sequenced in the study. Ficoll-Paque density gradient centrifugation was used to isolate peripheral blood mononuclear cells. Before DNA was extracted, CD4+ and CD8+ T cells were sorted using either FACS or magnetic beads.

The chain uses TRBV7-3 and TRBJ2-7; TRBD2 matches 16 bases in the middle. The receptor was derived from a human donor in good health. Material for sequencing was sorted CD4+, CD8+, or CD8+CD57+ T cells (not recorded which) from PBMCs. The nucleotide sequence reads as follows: TGTGCCAGCAGCATGGGACTAGCGGGAGGGCCTTACGAGCAGTACTTC. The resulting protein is CASSMGLAGGPYEQYF.